This is a list of T cell receptor beta chains from one sample in a study of siplizumab effects on memory and regulatory T cells. Only in-frame clones appear in the TCRdb table, and some are missing; sequencing was by immunoSEQ multiplex PCR. The top ten clones hold around 13% of a sample with approximately 100,000 clones, 80% to 95% of them seen once. The source material was non-Treg CD4+ T cells sorted from blood. The receptors shown here come from a human donor in good health. Each CDR3 is given with its conserved first and last residue. Each record gives: clone size, J gene, D gene, V gene, CDR3 protein, CDR3 DNA. D genes are given only for firm matches. The size of a clone is reported for some rows only, either as once, few or many, or as a class for expanded clones.

.,TRBJ2-2,.,TRBV18,CASSPLQGNTGELFF,TGTGCCAGCTCACCCCTACAGGGAAACACCGGGGAGCTGTTTTTT
.,TRBJ2-5,.,TRBV4-2,CASSRSGQSYETQYF,TGTGCCAGCAGCCGGTCAGGACAGAGTTACGAGACCCAGTACTTC
once,TRBJ1-5,.,TRBV19,CASNEGFVQPQHF,TGTGCCAGTAATGAGGGGTTCGTGCAGCCCCAGCATTTT
.,TRBJ1-1,.,TRBV9,CASSASVRLGTEAFF,TGTGCCAGCAGCGCCTCGGTACGGCTGGGGACTGAAGCTTTCTTT
.,TRBJ1-3,TRBD1,TRBV2,CASSVPGQGKGNTIYF,TGTGCCAGCAGTGTTCCGGGACAGGGTAAAGGAAACACCATATATTTT
.,TRBJ2-7,TRBD2,TRBV9,CASSVASSGAGEQYF,TGTGCCAGCAGCGTAGCGTCTAGCGGGGCTGGCGAGCAGTACTTC
.,TRBJ1-1,.,TRBV2,CASRDIIRGDTEAFF,TGTGCCAGCAGGGACATAATTCGGGGCGACACTGAAGCTTTCTTT
.,TRBJ2-2,.,TRBV7-9,CASSKTGESGELFF,TGTGCCAGCAGCAAAACGGGGGAGAGCGGGGAGCTGTTTTTT
once,TRBJ2-1,TRBD2,TRBV4-1,CASSQGLAGVSEQFF,TGCGCCAGCAGCCAAGGACTAGCGGGAGTGAGTGAGCAGTTCTTC
.,TRBJ2-7,TRBD1,TRBV18,CASSPDRAYEQYF,TGTGCCAGCTCACCGGACAGGGCCTACGAGCAGTACTTC
.,TRBJ1-2,.,TRBV6-1,CASSEGSGYYHGYTF,TGTGCCAGCAGTGAAGGCTCAGGATATTATCATGGCTACACCTTC
.,TRBJ2-2,TRBD2,TRBV5-8,CASIHSGAMGELFF,TGTGCCAGCATTCACAGCGGGGCCATGGGGGAGCTGTTTTTT
.,TRBJ2-1,TRBD2,TRBV30,CAWSGGLVGKDNEQFF,TGTGCCTGGAGCGGGGGACTAGTCGGGAAGGACAATGAGCAGTTCTTC
.,TRBJ2-7,.,TRBV4-2,CASSQELGHPSYEQYF,TGTGCCAGCAGCCAGGAACTGGGGCACCCCTCCTACGAGCAGTACTTC
.,TRBJ2-7,.,TRBV7-9,CASSFQASSYEQYF,TGTGCCAGCAGCTTTCAGGCGTCCTCCTACGAGCAGTACTTC
.,TRBJ1-4,.,TRBV6-1,CASRDRVNEKLFF,TGTGCCAGCCGGGACCGGGTTAATGAAAAACTGTTTTTT
few,TRBJ2-1,TRBD2,TRBV7-8,CASSSLAGGVDEQFF,TGTGCCAGCAGCTCCTTAGCGGGGGGGGTCGATGAGCAGTTCTTC
.,TRBJ1-2,.,TRBV20-1,CSPNEGDGYTF,TGCAGTCCTAACGAGGGGGATGGCTACACCTTC
.,TRBJ1-1,.,TRBV2,CASSAGQNTEAFF,TGTGCCAGCAGTGCGGGACAGAACACTGAAGCTTTCTTT
.,TRBJ2-7,.,TRBV6-1,CASSGEQGGSYEQYF,TGTGCCAGCAGTGGGGAGCAGGGTGGATCCTACGAGCAGTACTTC
.,TRBJ1-5,.,TRBV5-1,CASSLASGQPQHF,TGCGCCAGCAGCTTGGCGTCAGGTCAGCCCCAGCATTTT
.,TRBJ2-3,.,TRBV6-1,CASSEEGLVVADTQYF,TGTGCCAGCAGTGAAGAAGGCCTGGTGGTGGCAGATACGCAGTATTTT
.,TRBJ2-7,.,TRBV2,CASSEYASSYEQYF,TGTGCCAGCAGTGAGTACGCAAGCTCCTACGAGCAGTACTTC
.,TRBJ2-5,.,TRBV5-1,CASSLVPPETQYF,TGCGCCAGCAGCTTAGTACCGCCGGAGACCCAGTACTTC
.,TRBJ2-1,TRBD2,TRBV19,CASNIAGGLGEQFF,TGTGCCAGTAATATAGCGGGAGGGCTCGGTGAGCAGTTCTTC
.,TRBJ2-5,TRBD1,TRBV27,CASSAYRGRVSEGQETQYF,TGTGCCAGCAGTGCCTACAGGGGGCGAGTATCGGAAGGGCAAGAGACCCAGTACTTC
.,TRBJ2-2,TRBD1,TRBV7-8,CASRDRGRAGELFF,TGTGCCAGCAGGGACAGGGGACGAGCCGGGGAGCTGTTTTTT
once,TRBJ2-7,.,TRBV10-3,CAISERDSYEQYF,TGTGCCATCAGTGAGCGGGACTCCTACGAGCAGTACTTC
.,TRBJ2-5,TRBD2,TRBV15,CATSKGEGDLETQYF,TGTGCCACCAGCAAAGGGGAGGGAGACTTGGAGACCCAGTACTTC